The 18 T cell receptor beta chains reported below all come from one sample, sequenced in a study of T cell responses to AZD1222 COVID-19 vaccine. Produced via immunoSEQ multiplex PCR; TCRdb's table is partial and in-frame only. In the table there are about 140,000 clones, 80% to 90% of which are singletons. The sequencing used peripheral blood, collected on day 0 of AZD1222 vaccination. The receptors originated from an adult in good health.

The chain links TRBV2 to TRBJ2-5; no firm D call. The CDR3 loop spans 10 amino acids. Looked up from germline, CDR1 is SNHLY and CDR2 is FYNNEI. Deletions cut 8 bases from V and 3 bases from J, with 4 bases between. The CDR3: CASAKETQYF. DNA of the CDR3: TGTGCCAGCGCTAAAGAGACCCAGTACTTC.

The gene calls are TRBV5-5 and TRBJ2-5; a possible D gene is TRBD1 (6 bases). This CDR3 has 15 amino acids. In germline, CDR1 is SGHKS, CDR2 YYEKEE (reference sequence). V was clipped by 2 bases and J by 5 bases, with 16 bases between them. CDR3 DNA: TGTGCCAGCAGCTTACGGGACAATGGCTGGGAGACCCAGTACTTC. Translating gives CASSLRDNGWETQYF.

The chain recombines TRBV27 with TRBJ1-1; D perhaps matches TRBD1 (5 bases). Germline lookup yields CDR1 MNHEY and CDR2 SMNVEV (reference sequence). CDR3 size: 12 residues. V was cut by 6 bases and J by 11 bases, with 16 bases left in between. CDR3 nucleotide sequence: TGTGCCAGCAGACCTCGGGACTCCAGGGCTTTCTTT. Residues: CASRPRDSRAFF.

The gene calls are TRBV27 and TRBJ1-3; tentative D call: TRBD1 (5 bases). CDR3 length equals 15 residues. Looked up from germline, CDR1 is MNHEY and CDR2 is SMNVEV (reference sequence). V lost 5 bases, J lost 4 bases, and 15 bases lay in between. CDR3 nucleotides: TGTGCCAGCAGTCTCCGAGGGGCCAGGGGAAACACCATATATTTT. It encodes CASSLRGARGNTIYF.

The chain couples TRBV6-4 to TRBJ2-7, with D tentatively TRBD1 (5 bases). V was trimmed by 7 bases and J by 0 bases, leaving 16 bases between them. The CDR3 spans 15 residues. Germline-derived CDR1 and CDR2 are MRHNA and SNTAGT. The CDR3 bases are TGTGCCAGCACTCCCATCGACAGTAACTCCTACGAGCAGTACTTC. This translates into CASTPIDSNSYEQYF.

The V call is TRBV10-2, the J call TRBJ1-6; D may be TRBD1 (6 bases). This CDR3 comprises 14 residues. The V gene's germline CDR1 is WSHSY and CDR2 SAAADI. Trimming took off 6 bases at V and 10 bases at J, with 16 bases between the two ends. The CDR3 here is CASSQRGPRSPLHF. CDR3 DNA sequence: TGCGCCAGCAGCCAGCGGGGGCCGAGATCACCCCTCCACTTT.

The chain couples TRBV5-1 to TRBJ2-3; D may be TRBD2 (5 bases). Trimming took 4 bases from V and 5 from J, leaving 23 bases between them. This CDR3 comprises 17 residues. In germline, CDR1 is SGHRS, CDR2 YFSETQ. The CDR3 DNA reads TGCGCCAGCAGCCCCCTTGGAGGCGCGATTGCCGGAGATACGCAGTATTTT. Translation: CASSPLGGAIAGDTQYF.

The chain has TRBV6-5 and TRBJ1-1; 8 bases are shared with TRBD1. This CDR3 spans 13 amino acids. Germline V gene data show CDR1 as MNHEY and CDR2 as SVGAGI. V was clipped by 11 bases and J by 5 bases; unmatched bases: 10. This chain's CDR3 is CASAQGATTEAFF. DNA for the CDR3: TGTGCCTCCGCCCAGGGGGCAACGACTGAAGCTTTCTTT.

CDR3 protein: CASSAGLAGGNNEQFF. In DNA, the CDR3 is TGTGCCAGCAGTGCCGGACTAGCGGGAGGGAATAATGAGCAGTTCTTC. This chain connects TRBV28 to TRBJ2-1; TRBD2 agrees at 15 bases. With V trimmed by 5 bases and J by 7 bases, 6 bases remained unmatched. This CDR3 comprises 16 residues. The germline V gene encodes CDR1 MDHEN and CDR2 SYDVKM.

This sequence joins TRBV7-2 and TRBJ2-7; TRBD2 aligns across 10 bases. From germline, CDR1 is SGHTA and CDR2 FQGNSA. J was trimmed by 3 bases and V by 5 bases; bases with no gene match: 10. The CDR3 totals 16 residues. The CDR3 DNA sequence: TGTGCCAGCAGCAGTAATGGGCCTAGCGGGGGCTACGAGCAGTACTTC. This gives the protein CASSSNGPSGGYEQYF. The full variable domain, rest sourced from reference TRBV7-2 and TRBJ2-7, is GAGVSQSPSNKVTEKGKDVELRCDPISGHTALYWYRQSLGQGLEFLIYFQGNSAPDKSGLPSDRFSAERTGGSVSTLTIQRTQQEDSAVYLCASSSNGPSGGYEQYFGPGTRLTVT.

This CDR3 is CASSQLPGRLYGYTF. The CDR3 region has the DNA TGCGCCAGCAGCCAACTTCCGGGACGGCTCTATGGCTACACCTTC. This chain links TRBV4-1 with TRBJ1-2; D possibly corresponds to TRBD1 (5 bases). The CDR3 consists of 15 residues. Germline-derived CDR1 and CDR2 are MGHRA and YSYEKL. With 2 bases removed from V and 4 bases from J, the gap between germline ends came to 14 bases.

This clone occurred once. V is TRBV6-2 or TRBV6-3 and J is TRBJ2-1; 9 bases map to TRBD2. The CDR3 runs to 16 residues. With V trimmed by 6 bases and J by 0 bases, 6 bases remained unmatched. Germline V lookup: CDR1 MNHEY, CDR2 SVGEGT. The CDR3 nucleotides are TGTGCCAGCAGCCGACTAGCGGCCACCTCCTACAATGAGCAGTTCTTC. As protein: CASSRLAATSYNEQFF.

The genes are TRBV19 and TRBJ2-2; 9 bases map to TRBD2. The CDR3 is 17 residues long. Trimming cost V 6 bases and J 5 bases; bases outside gene matches: 13. Germline V gene data show CDR1 as LNHDA and CDR2 as SQIVND (reference sequence). CDR3 sequence (DNA): TGTGCCAGTAGCCGAAGCCTATTAGCGGGAGATACCGGGGAGCTGTTTTTT. It is translated as CASSRSLLAGDTGELFF.

The sample holds one count of this clone. The chain links TRBV6-2 or TRBV6-3 to TRBJ2-5, with D perhaps TRBD2 (7 bases). Between the trimmed V and J ends, which lost 5 bases and 5 bases, there was a span of 18 bases. The CDR3 runs 15 residues. Germline V lookup: CDR1 MNHEY, CDR2 SVGEGT. The CDR3 spells CASSPLGGLRETQYF. CDR3 bases: TGTGCCAGCAGTCCCCTGGGGGGGCTCCGGGAGACCCAGTACTTC.

The J gene is TRBJ1-6, the V gene TRBV4-3, with D possibly matching TRBD1 (6 bases). The CDR3 contains 19 residues. Germline CDR1 LGHNA, CDR2 YSLEER. The ends were cut back, 1 base at V and 0 bases at J, with 16 bases in the middle. CDR3 sequence reads: CASSQGLAGASSYNSPLHF. The CDR3 DNA is TGCGCCAGCAGCCAAGGGCTCGCGGGGGCAAGCTCCTATAATTCACCCCTCCACTTT.

The chain couples TRBV29-1 to TRBJ2-1, with D possibly being TRBD1 or TRBD2 (5 bases each). Trimming shortened V by 1 base and J by 6 bases, and 16 bases separated the two germline ends. The CDR3 spans 15 residues. CDR1 and CDR2 (germline): SQVTM, ANQGSEA. The CDR3 bases are TGCAGCGTTGAAGGGTGGGACCCCCGGCCCAATGAGCAGTTCTTC. The encoded protein is CSVEGWDPRPNEQFF.

In the case of this clone: Sequence at one end of the junction differs from germline and may be a read error. The J gene is TRBJ2-1, the V gene TRBV5-3; either TRBD1 or TRBD2 may fit D (5 bases each). TRBV5-3 is identified as an open reading frame with a role that is uncertain. CDR3 size: 16 residues. CDR3 residues: CARNRTEGPSDNEQFF. The CDR3, as DNA: TGTGCCAGAAACCGAACCGAGGGGCCCTCCGACAATGAGCAGTTCTTC.

This sequence joins TRBV6-2 or TRBV6-3 and TRBJ1-1; 8 bases map to TRBD1. This CDR3 is 14 amino acids long. Germline-derived CDR1 and CDR2 are MNHEY and SVGEGT. Losses at the gene ends were 4 bases for V and 8 bases for J; bases not matched to a gene: 9. The CDR3 region is CASSFTGGRTEAFF. The CDR3 DNA reads as TGTGCCAGCAGTTTTACAGGGGGTCGGACGGAAGCTTTCTTT.